This TCR beta chain was obtained from a study of blood T cell repertoires in COVID-19. Study-level information: Samples came from the United States, Italy and Spain, spanning acute and convalescent COVID-19. T cells, B-cell-depleted T cells, or PBMCs supplied cDNA or gDNA.

The Seattle site enrolled patients during active infection and followed them longitudinally. Original processing notes: Estimation of nucleated cell counts was performed using reference gene primer amplification. Profiling relied on immunoSEQ multiplex PCR, and the TCRdb table lists in-frame clones only, not all of them. V, J and clone size derive from that table, while D and trimming were established from the DNA sequence. The sample has some 300,000 clones; over 85% are singletons. This CDR3 comprises 14 residues. CDR1 is SGHRS, CDR2 YFSETQ, per germline. V shed 2 bases and J shed 7 bases, with 12 bases lying between them.

The clonotype was recovered from a woman aged 25 to 45 with COVID-19, enrolled during active disease. The specimen was peripheral blood. The chain recombines TRBV5-1 with TRBJ2-2; D is possibly TRBD2 (6 bases). The CDR3 protein is CASSLTGVFGELFF. The CDR3 DNA is TGCGCCAGCAGCTTAACGGGGGTTTTCGGGGAGCTGTTTTTT.